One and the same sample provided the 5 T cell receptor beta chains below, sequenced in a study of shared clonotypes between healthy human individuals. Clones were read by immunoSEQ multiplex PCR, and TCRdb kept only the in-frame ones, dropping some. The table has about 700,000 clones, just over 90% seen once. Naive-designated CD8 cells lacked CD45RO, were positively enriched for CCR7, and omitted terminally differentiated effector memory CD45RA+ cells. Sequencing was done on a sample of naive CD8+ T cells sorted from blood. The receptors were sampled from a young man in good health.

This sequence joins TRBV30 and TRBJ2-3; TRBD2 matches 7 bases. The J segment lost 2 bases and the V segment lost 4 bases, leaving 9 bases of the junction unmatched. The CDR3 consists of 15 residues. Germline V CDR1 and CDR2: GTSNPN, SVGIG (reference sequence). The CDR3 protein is CAWTPGTTNTDTQYF. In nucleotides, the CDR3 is TGTGCCTGGACCCCCGGGACTACAAACACAGATACGCAGTATTTT.

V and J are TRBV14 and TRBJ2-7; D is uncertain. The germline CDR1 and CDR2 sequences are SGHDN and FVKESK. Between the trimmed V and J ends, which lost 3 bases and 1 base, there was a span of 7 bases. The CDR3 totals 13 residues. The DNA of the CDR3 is TGTGCCAGCAGCCAGGCAGTTTCCTACGAGCAGTACTTC. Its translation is CASSQAVSYEQYF.

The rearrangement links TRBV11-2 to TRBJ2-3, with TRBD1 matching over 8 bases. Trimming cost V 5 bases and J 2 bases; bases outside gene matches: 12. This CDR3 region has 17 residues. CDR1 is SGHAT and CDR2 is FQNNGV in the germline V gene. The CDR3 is CASSQGQVLLLTDTQYF. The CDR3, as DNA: TGTGCCAGCAGCCAGGGACAGGTCCTGCTGCTCACAGATACGCAGTATTTT. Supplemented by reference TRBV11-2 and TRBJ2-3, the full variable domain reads EAGVAQSPRYKIIEKRQSVAFWCNPISGHATLYWYQQILGQGPKLLIQFQNNGVVDDSQLPKDRFSAERLKGVDSTLKIQPAKLEDSAVYLCASSQGQVLLLTDTQYFGPGTRLTVL.

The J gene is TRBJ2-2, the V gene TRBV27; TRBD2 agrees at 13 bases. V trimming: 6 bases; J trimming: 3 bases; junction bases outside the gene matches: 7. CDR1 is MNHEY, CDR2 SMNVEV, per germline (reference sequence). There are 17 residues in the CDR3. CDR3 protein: CASSPYGLAGDTGELFF. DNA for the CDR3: TGTGCCAGCAGCCCATACGGACTAGCGGGAGACACCGGGGAGCTGTTTTTT.

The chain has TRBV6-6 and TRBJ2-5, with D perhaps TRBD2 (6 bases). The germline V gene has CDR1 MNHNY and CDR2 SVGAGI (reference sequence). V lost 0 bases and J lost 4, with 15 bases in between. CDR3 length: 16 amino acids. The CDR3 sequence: CASSYSVTVGGETQYF. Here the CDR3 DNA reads TGTGCCAGCAGTTACTCGGTCACAGTGGGGGGAGAGACCCAGTACTTC.